This T cell receptor (beta chain) derives from a study of tissue T cells after allogeneic stem cell transplantation. The overall study: Several unmodified and three CD34-selected T-cell-depleted grafts went to graft-versus-host disease patients.

With respect to this clone: Antigen: not known. A read error may account for a junction end that differs from germline.

This research-autopsy study prospectively enrolled adult allogeneic hematopoietic cell transplant recipients with steroid-refractory graft-versus-host disease. Gastrointestinal graft-versus-host disease was present in all patients, each treated with several therapy lines. Study-level findings and limits: This small cohort was clinically heterogeneous, and sampling depth was a limitation.

Assay used: immunoSEQ multiplex PCR; TCRdb lists only in-frame clones, some missing. The sample yields around 2,800 clones, around three fifths seen once. The CDR3 length is 11 residues. Germline CDR1 reads MNHEY; CDR2 reads SVGEGT. The chain links TRBV6-2 or TRBV6-3 to TRBJ2-5; D call uncertain. The sample was descending colon tissue, taken at autopsy. The clonotype comes from an older male patient with steroid-refractory graft-versus-host disease after an allogeneic stem cell transplant. T cells may partly derive from the graft donor. CDR3 bases: TGTGCCAGCAGTGACTCCGGGACCCAGTACTTC. Translation gives CASSDSGTQYF.